The present TCR beta chain was sequenced within a study of blood T cell repertoires in COVID-19. At the level of the study: Researchers got acute and convalescent COVID-19 samples from the United States, Italy and Spain.

This clone appeared a few times. Clones were sequenced by immunoSEQ multiplex PCR, and TCRdb holds only the in-frame ones, with some missing. The sample carries fewer than 200,000 clones, approximately 80% recorded once. V lost 3 bases and J lost 1, with 6 bases in between. There are 13 residues in the CDR3. The germline V gene has CDR1 LGHDT and CDR2 YNNKEL (reference sequence). The source material was peripheral blood. This chain joins TRBV3-1 (or the pseudogene TRBV3-2) and TRBJ1-1; maybe TRBD1 (5 bases). The source of this sequence is a woman of 80 years or more with acute or convalescent COVID-19. The DNA of the CDR3 is TGTGCCAGCAGCCAGACAGCGAACACTGAAGCTTTCTTT. It codes for CASSQTANTEAFF.